This TCR beta chain comes out of a study of blood T cell repertoires in COVID-19. Study background: COVID-19 samples, acute and convalescent, were from the United States, Italy and Spain. PBMCs, B-cell-depleted T cells, or T cells were the source of the cDNA or gDNA that made up the material.

Original handling: The authors estimated nucleated cell counts from reference gene primer amplification. Generated by immunoSEQ multiplex PCR, the TCRdb table keeps only in-frame clones and is missing some. The V and J calls and the clone size are those of that table, but D and trimming were determined from the DNA. The table lists some 240,000 clones, around 84% of them singletons. Germline lookup yields CDR1 SGHTA and CDR2 FQGTGA. CDR3 length equals 14 residues. The V segment lost 4 bases and the J segment 7 bases; nucleotides outside the gene matches: 4. The chain combines TRBV7-3 with TRBJ2-2; 9 bases fit TRBD1. Sequenced input: peripheral blood. This receptor was obtained from a man aged 50 or older with active or convalescent COVID-19. CDR3 DNA sequence: TGTGCCAGCAGCTCCGGGACAGGGTACGGGGAGCTGTTTTTT. It codes for CASSSGTGYGELFF.